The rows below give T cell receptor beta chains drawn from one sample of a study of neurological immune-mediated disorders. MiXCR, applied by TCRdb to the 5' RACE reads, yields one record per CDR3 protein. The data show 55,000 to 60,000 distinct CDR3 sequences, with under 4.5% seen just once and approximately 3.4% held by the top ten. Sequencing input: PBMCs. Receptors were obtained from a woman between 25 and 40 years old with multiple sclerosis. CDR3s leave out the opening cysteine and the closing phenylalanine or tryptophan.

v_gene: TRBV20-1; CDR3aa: SAFGLTEGGELF
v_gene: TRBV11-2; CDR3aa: ASSLGGGVYNEQF
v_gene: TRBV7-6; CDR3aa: ASSLVSGRSTDTQY
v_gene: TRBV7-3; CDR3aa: ASSLRAGGTEAF
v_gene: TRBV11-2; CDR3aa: ASSLVRASGTDTQY
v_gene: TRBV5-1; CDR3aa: ASSPGQPTDTQY
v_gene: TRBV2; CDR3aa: ASRGTGMHQPQH
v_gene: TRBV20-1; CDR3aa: SARDIRPAGDGYT
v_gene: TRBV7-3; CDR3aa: ASSHKVGGRNEQF
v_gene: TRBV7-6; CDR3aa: ASSLGAGGGEQY
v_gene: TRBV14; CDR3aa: ASSLLAGASYEQY
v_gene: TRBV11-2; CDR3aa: ASSLMSWEYEQY
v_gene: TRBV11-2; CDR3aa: ASSLGPGGGELF
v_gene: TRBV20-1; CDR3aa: SAVAGTNEQY
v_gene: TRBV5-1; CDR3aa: ASRPAGAYEQY
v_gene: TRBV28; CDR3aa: ASSLVPSGVYEQY
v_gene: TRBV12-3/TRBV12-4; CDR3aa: ASRNRGLNTEAF
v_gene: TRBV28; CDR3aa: ASSYSVAPDTQY
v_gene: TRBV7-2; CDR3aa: ASSLGILAKNIQY
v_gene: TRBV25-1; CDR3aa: ASTPSGFNSPLH
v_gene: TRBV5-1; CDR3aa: ASSPLAGGHRETQY